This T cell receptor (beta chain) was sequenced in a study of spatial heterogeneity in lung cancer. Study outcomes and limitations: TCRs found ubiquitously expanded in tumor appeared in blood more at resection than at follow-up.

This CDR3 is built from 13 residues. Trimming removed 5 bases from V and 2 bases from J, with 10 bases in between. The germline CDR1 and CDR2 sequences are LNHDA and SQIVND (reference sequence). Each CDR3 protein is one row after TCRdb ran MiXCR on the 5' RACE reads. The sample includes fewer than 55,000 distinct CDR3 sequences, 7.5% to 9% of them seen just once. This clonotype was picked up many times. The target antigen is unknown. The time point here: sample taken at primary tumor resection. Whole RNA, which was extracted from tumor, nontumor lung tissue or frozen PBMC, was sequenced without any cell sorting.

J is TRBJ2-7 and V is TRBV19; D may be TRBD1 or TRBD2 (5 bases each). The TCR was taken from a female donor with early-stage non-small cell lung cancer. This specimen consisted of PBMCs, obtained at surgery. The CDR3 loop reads CASSLGPTYEQYF. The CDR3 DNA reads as TGTGCCAGTAGTCTGGGACCGACCTACGAGCAGTACTTC.